Reported below is one T cell receptor (beta chain). These data are taken from a study of blood T cell repertoires in COVID-19. In the study overall: COVID-19 samples from acute and convalescent phases originated in the United States, Italy and Spain. PBMCs, B-cell-depleted T cells, or T cells were the source of the cDNA or gDNA that made up the material.

The junction had 4 bases not matched to a gene; V was cut back by 4 bases and J by 2 bases. From germline, CDR1 is LGHDT and CDR2 YNNKEL (reference sequence). This CDR3 contains 15 residues. Authors' processing steps: Nucleated cell counts were estimated from reference gene primer amplification. Clones were sequenced by immunoSEQ multiplex PCR, and TCRdb holds only the in-frame ones, with some missing. The DNA gave D and trimming, while V, J and clone size come from that table. The sample lists tens of thousands of clones; approximately 81% were seen once. The chain combines TRBV3-1 (or the pseudogene TRBV3-2) with TRBJ2-3, with TRBD1 identical over 9 bases. The clonotype originates from an elderly man with active or convalescent COVID-19. Material for sequencing was peripheral blood. Here the CDR3 reads CASSPGTGYTDTQYF. CDR3 bases: TGTGCCAGCAGCCCCGGGACAGGGTACACAGATACGCAGTATTTT.